This T cell receptor beta chain is from a study of blood T cell repertoires in COVID-19. Original analysis: Using reference gene primer amplification, nucleated cell counts were estimated. Sequenced by immunoSEQ multiplex PCR; TCRdb stores in-frame clones only, minus some. V, J and clone size are taken as reported in that table, and D and trimming were inferred from the DNA itself. The sample has about 130,000 clones, approximately 86% seen once. The germline CDR1 and CDR2 sequences are SNHLY and FYNNEI. The CDR3 is 12 residues long. V was trimmed by 8 bases and J by 10 bases, leaving 12 bases between them.

Sequencing was performed on PBMCs or T cells enriched from blood (not recorded which). The receptor was isolated from a woman aged 50 to 65 who had recovered from COVID-19. The rearrangement uses TRBV2 and TRBJ1-6; TRBD1 might be the D (5 bases). This CDR3 is CASVKGESPLHF. CDR3 DNA: TGTGCCAGCGTCAAAGGGGAATCACCCCTCCACTTT.